The rows below give T cell receptor beta chains drawn from one sample of a study of shared T cell receptors in the human thymus. Assay: immunoSEQ multiplex PCR; the TCRdb copy retains only in-frame clones and omits some. In the table there are hundreds of thousands of clones, more than 75% of which are singletons. These records were also assigned to another study, of human thymus T cells.

Sequencing input: thymocytes. The receptors originated from a boy under two years old with a congenital heart defect. Both conserved end residues are part of each CDR3. The D gene is left open where the match is weak. For some rows the clone size is stated as once, few or many, or as a class when expanded; others skip it.

V	J	size	D	CDR3	DNA
TRBV29-1	TRBJ2-7	.	.	CSVDSPSGRYEQYF	TGCAGCGTTGATAGTCCCAGCGGACGCTACGAGCAGTACTTC
TRBV27	TRBJ2-6	.	TRBD1	CASSLVWGQGTGANVLTF	TGTGCCAGCAGTTTAGTGTGGGGACAGGGGACTGGGGCCAACGTCCTGACTTTC
TRBV5-1	TRBJ1-3	.	.	CASSSRDTKDTIYF	TGCGCCAGCAGCTCCCGGGACACAAAAGACACCATATATTTT
TRBV5-1	TRBJ2-2	.	TRBD2	CASSLDNSGSFGTGELFF	TGCGCCAGCAGCTTGGATAATAGCGGGAGTTTCGGCACCGGGGAGCTGTTTTTT
TRBV2	TRBJ2-1	few	.	CASSGSGSDSYNEQFF	TGTGCCAGCAGTGGGTCCGGGAGCGACTCCTACAATGAGCAGTTCTTC
TRBV15	TRBJ1-5	once	.	CATSRGGRTRETVGGGQPQHF	TGTGCCACCAGCAGAGGGGGCAGGACAAGGGAAACGGTAGGCGGCGGCCAGCCCCAGCATTTT
TRBV2	TRBJ2-1	.	.	CASSEGWEPYNEQFF	TGTGCCAGCAGTGAAGGGTGGGAGCCGTACAATGAGCAGTTCTTC
TRBV2	TRBJ2-7	.	TRBD1	CASRDRANEQYF	TGTGCCAGCAGAGACAGGGCCAACGAGCAGTACTTC
TRBV5-1	TRBJ2-7	.	TRBD1	CASSSPGGIYEQYF	TGCGCCAGCAGCTCGCCAGGGGGCATCTACGAGCAGTACTTC
TRBV4-3	TRBJ2-2	.	.	CASSPVPRGNTGELFF	TGCGCCAGCAGCCCCGTGCCTCGGGGGAACACCGGGGAGCTGTTTTTT
TRBV15	TRBJ1-3	.	TRBD1	CATKDRVDGNTIYF	TGTGCCACCAAGGACAGGGTAGATGGAAACACCATATATTTT
TRBV6-6	TRBJ2-1	.	TRBD2	CASSATSGRPHNEQFF	TGTGCCAGCAGTGCGACTAGCGGGCGCCCTCACAATGAGCAGTTCTTC
TRBV28	TRBJ2-7	.	TRBD2	CASSLGTSGGPLSYEQYF	TGTGCCAGCAGTTTAGGGACTAGCGGGGGGCCTCTCTCCTACGAGCAGTACTTC
TRBV14	TRBJ1-6	.	.	CASSQTGVHSPLHF	TGTGCCAGCAGCCAGACAGGTGTCCATTCACCCCTCCACTTT
TRBV19	TRBJ1-1	.	TRBD1	CASSTSDRAKAFF	TGTGCCAGTAGTACCTCGGACAGGGCCAAAGCTTTCTTT
TRBV5-6	TRBJ2-7	.	TRBD2	CASSLVISGSSYEQYF	TGTGCCAGCAGCTTGGTGATTAGCGGGAGCTCCTACGAGCAGTACTTC
TRBV29-1	TRBJ2-3	.	.	CSVVGQNTDTQYF	TGCAGCGTTGTTGGTCAGAACACAGATACGCAGTATTTT
TRBV6-1	TRBJ2-2	.	.	CASSEDRENTGELFF	TGTGCCAGCAGTGAAGACAGGGAGAACACCGGGGAGCTGTTTTTT
TRBV27	TRBJ2-1	.	.	CASSLSGQRLYNEQFF	TGTGCCAGCAGTTTAAGTGGACAGAGGCTCTACAATGAGCAGTTCTTC
TRBV28	TRBJ2-1	few	TRBD2	CASSPSPAGYNEQFF	TGTGCCAGCAGTCCATCGCCAGCGGGGTACAATGAGCAGTTCTTC
TRBV28	TRBJ1-2	.	.	CASSPTGNYGYTF	TGTGCCAGCAGTCCGACGGGTAACTATGGCTACACCTTC
TRBV4-1	TRBJ1-5	.	TRBD1	CASSQGSDRDNQPQHF	TGCGCCAGCAGCCAAGGTTCGGACAGGGACAATCAGCCCCAGCATTTT
TRBV28	TRBJ1-1	.	TRBD1	CASSNPTGLTNTEAFF	TGTGCCAGCAGCAACCCGACAGGGCTAACGAACACTGAAGCTTTCTTT
TRBV15	TRBJ1-1	.	TRBD1	CATSLGRQGVFRNTEAFF	TGTGCCACCAGCTTGGGAAGACAGGGGGTCTTCAGAAACACTGAAGCTTTCTTT
TRBV5-6	TRBJ2-3	.	.	CASSLVYRTGGTDTQYF	TGTGCCAGCAGCTTGGTTTATAGGACTGGAGGCACAGATACGCAGTATTTT
TRBV25-1	TRBJ2-7	.	.	CASSATDRTNSYEQYF	TGTGCCAGCAGTGCAACCGACAGGACCAATTCCTACGAGCAGTACTTC
TRBV27	TRBJ1-5	once	TRBD1	CASSLEGTGHSNQPQHF	TGTGCCAGCAGTTTAGAGGGGACAGGTCATAGCAATCAGCCCCAGCATTTT
TRBV7-9	TRBJ2-1	.	TRBD2	CASSRERERSYNEQFF	TGTGCCAGCAGTCGTGAGCGGGAGCGTTCCTACAATGAGCAGTTCTTC
TRBV27	TRBJ1-5	.	TRBD1	CASGPDRAPGGNQPQHF	TGTGCCAGCGGACCAGACAGGGCCCCGGGTGGGAATCAGCCCCAGCATTTT
TRBV12-5	TRBJ2-3	.	TRBD2	CASGLVQGGLAGRSLGTDTQYF	TGTGCTAGTGGTTTGGTACAGGGGGGACTAGCGGGACGTTCCCTGGGCACAGATACGCAGTATTTT
TRBV5-8	TRBJ2-7	.	TRBD2	CASSPGLAGVGYEQYF	TGTGCCAGCAGCCCGGGACTAGCGGGAGTAGGGTACGAGCAGTACTTC
TRBV9	TRBJ1-2	.	TRBD1	CASSSRTGSLNGYTF	TGTGCCAGCAGCTCCCGGACAGGGTCTTTGAATGGCTACACCTTC
TRBV6-1	TRBJ1-1	.	TRBD1	CASSSTGEAFF	TGTGCCAGCAGTTCGACAGGGGAAGCTTTCTTT
TRBV2	TRBJ2-1	.	TRBD2	CATRVAGLSYNEQFF	TGTGCCACCAGGGTAGCGGGGCTCTCCTACAATGAGCAGTTCTTC
TRBV6-5	TRBJ2-1	.	TRBD2	CASRLAGGHEQFF	TGTGCCAGCAGATTAGCGGGGGGCCATGAGCAGTTCTTC
TRBV18	TRBJ2-5	.	.	CASSPKRYQETQYF	TGTGCCAGCTCACCGAAACGGTACCAAGAGACCCAGTACTTC
TRBV4-3	TRBJ2-7	.	TRBD1	CASSQGRTGLYEQYF	TGCGCCAGCAGCCAAGGGAGGACAGGCCTATACGAGCAGTACTTC
TRBV4-1	TRBJ1-5	.	TRBD1	CASSQSGRRGGDQPQHF	TGCGCCAGCAGCCAAAGTGGGCGGAGAGGGGGCGATCAGCCCCAGCATTTT
TRBV6-1	TRBJ2-3	.	.	CASSLDRSSTDTQYF	TGTGCCAGCAGTTTGGACAGATCGAGCACAGATACGCAGTATTTT
TRBV4-1	TRBJ2-3	.	TRBD2	CASSQTPGTSGRGSTDTQYF	TGCGCCAGCAGCCAAACGCCGGGGACTAGCGGGAGAGGGAGCACAGATACGCAGTATTTT
TRBV14	TRBJ2-3	.	TRBD2	CASKAGGTDTQYF	TGTGCCAGCAAAGCGGGAGGGACAGATACGCAGTATTTT
TRBV27	TRBJ1-4	.	.	CASSYRVNEKLFF	TGTGCCAGCAGTTACAGGGTAAATGAAAAACTGTTTTTT
TRBV11-2	TRBJ2-7	.	TRBD2	CASSSHPGLAVEQYF	TGTGCCAGCAGCTCCCATCCCGGACTAGCAGTCGAGCAGTACTTC
TRBV10-3	TRBJ2-7	.	.	CAISLGTTPYEQYF	TGTGCCATCAGTCTGGGGACAACCCCCTACGAGCAGTACTTC
TRBV28	TRBJ2-5	.	TRBD2	CASRYSGHEVGETQYF	TGTGCCAGCAGATATAGCGGGCACGAGGTGGGAGAGACCCAGTACTTC
TRBV5-4	TRBJ2-3	.	TRBD2	CASSLAPQHMGLAGTDTQYF	TGTGCCAGCAGCTTGGCCCCCCAACATATGGGACTAGCGGGGACAGATACGCAGTATTTT
TRBV4-1	TRBJ2-1	.	TRBD2	CASSQAGGGSYNEQFF	TGCGCCAGCAGCCAAGCTGGCGGGGGGTCCTACAATGAGCAGTTCTTC
TRBV18	TRBJ2-5	.	.	CASSPLAGATKGETQYF	TGTGCCAGCTCACCACTGGCGGGGGCGACCAAAGGGGAGACCCAGTACTTC
TRBV4-1	TRBJ1-6	.	.	CASSRAVQRDSPLHF	TGCGCCAGCAGCCGAGCTGTACAGAGAGATTCACCCCTCCACTTT
TRBV27	TRBJ2-7	.	.	CASSSSPPRGLNYEQYF	TGTGCCAGCAGTTCATCCCCCCCTAGGGGCCTTAACTACGAGCAGTACTTC
TRBV5-1	TRBJ2-3	once	TRBD2	CASSLERGAEGDTQYF	TGCGCCAGCAGCCTAGAGCGGGGGGCTGAGGGAGATACGCAGTATTTT
TRBV11-2	TRBJ1-6	once	TRBD1	CASSLRYRGIDSPLHF	TGTGCCAGCAGCTTAAGGTACAGGGGAATTGATTCCCCCCTCCACTTT
TRBV7-8	TRBJ1-4	once	.	CASSSGLEGGEKLFF	TGTGCCAGCAGCTCCGGGTTGGAGGGTGGTGAAAAACTGTTTTTT
TRBV4-3	TRBJ2-1	.	TRBD2	CASSESGASGIHNEQFF	TGCGCCAGCAGCGAAAGCGGGGCTAGCGGAATTCACAATGAGCAGTTCTTC
TRBV7-8	TRBJ1-2	.	.	CASSFDKDYGYTF	TGTGCCAGCAGCTTCGACAAGGACTATGGCTACACCTTC
TRBV20-1	TRBJ2-7	.	.	CSARGHYEQYF	TGCAGTGCTAGGGGACACTACGAGCAGTACTTC
TRBV5-6	TRBJ2-5	.	.	CASSPKGETQYF	TGTGCCAGCAGCCCGAAGGGGGAGACCCAGTACTTC